The sequence of this T cell receptor (beta chain) was determined in a study of T cell clones after liver transplantation (dated by TCRdb to the late 2010s). At the level of the whole study: The samples were obtained from ITN030ST, a randomized trial that attempted immunosuppression withdrawal within 2 years after liver transplantation. After a pre-transplant mixed lymphocyte reaction, TCRbeta sequencing was used to pinpoint donor-reactive T cell clones, which were subsequently tracked in post-transplant blood. As an antigen-independent comparator for the donor-reactive sequences, third party-reactive TCRbeta sequences from pre-transplant MLRs were identified as well. Three of the eight recipients were HCV-positive; the others were transplanted for non-autoimmune, non-viral indications. Until randomization at 12-24 months post-transplant, subjects were given standard immunosuppression, with no induction therapy. Tolerance meant complete immunosuppression withdrawal for at least one year without liver enzymes rising beyond twice the upper limit of normal. Blood samples were taken pre-transplant, pre-randomization before withdrawal, and post-randomization after full withdrawal or failed withdrawal. A cohort of 8 liver transplant recipients was studied, of whom 3 were classified as tolerant and 5 as non-tolerant. Overall results and qualifications from the work: When repertoire turnover was accounted for, significantly reduced detection of donor-reactive sequences was found in 7 of 8 subjects for CD4 and in 8 of 8 subjects for CD8. The decline in donor-reactive sequences exceeded the decline in third party-reactive sequences, suggesting partial antigen-specific deletion that was unrelated to withdrawal success. The conclusions were considered preliminary, being limited by small, heterogeneous patient numbers and non-standardized post-transplant time points. Without allograft tissue specimens, donor-reactive T cells may have migrated into the graft rather than being deleted. In a couple of subjects, low numbers of available donor cells limited the measurable donor-reactive repertoire. Circulating donor-reactive CD4 TCRbeta sequences fell significantly post-transplant in 5 of 8 subjects, irrespective of tolerance or HCV status.

High-throughput TCRbeta CDR3 sequencing of frozen genomic DNA was performed by immunoSEQ, with PCR amplification, mapping, bias correction and internal controls included. As for the original processing: Productive rearrangements were retained, and unique TCRbeta sequences were defined by the CDR3 nucleotide sequence together with the V and J gene. Donor-reactive sequences required at least 5-fold expansion in CFSE-low cells versus unstimulated pre-transplant cells and at least 0.01% frequency. Minimum frequency thresholds were set for each subject based on the unstimulated sample with the lowest template count, ensuring at least 90% detection power. Jensen-Shannon divergence between the top 1000 TCRbeta sequences post- versus pre-transplant served as the measure of repertoire turnover. Changes in detection of donor-reactive sequences were tested with two-sided Fisher's exact tests. TCRdb limited this immuneACCESS table to in-frame rearrangements with V and J called. A share of clones is missing; checked studies link under half to unresolved V genes, and the rest is unexplained. V and J calls and clone size follow that table, whereas D and trimming were derived from the DNA. In this sample the table shows 75,000 to 100,000 clones, around four fifths of which occur a single time. Approximately 0.47% of the sample is taken by the ten largest.

Thawed unstimulated PBMCs were stained for CD3, CD4 and CD8 and FACS-sorted into CD3+CD4+ and CD3+CD8+ populations. All 8 studied subjects were randomized to withdrawal of immunosuppression. Genomic DNA was isolated with the Qiagen DNeasy Blood and Tissue Kit. The CDR3 runs 15 amino acids, cysteine and phenylalanine included. The only DNA kept is the CDR3, 45 bases in frame from the first base. The CDR1 and CDR2 encoded by the germline V gene are LGHNA and YNFKEQ. From V the trimming removes 5 bases and from J it removes 5 bases, while the gene matches leave 7 bases of the junction unaccounted for. As concerns this clone: This receptor's antigen is unknown. Base quality data are lacking; no much larger clone is found one base away.

This receptor was taken from a human patient who received a liver transplant. Some T cells may be donor cells from the graft after a transplant. Specimen: CD4+ T cells from blood, collected 45 to 46 months after liver transplant. The receptor chain draws on TRBV4-2 and TRBJ1-5; TRBD1 matches 9 bases in the middle. CDR3 reads: CASSLQGAGDQPQHF. The DNA sequence reads TGTGCCAGCAGCTTACAGGGGGCAGGGGATCAGCCCCAGCATTTT.